A selection of T cell receptor beta chains follows, all from one sample in a study of cytomegalovirus exposure and HLA in healthy donors. TCRdb keeps only in-frame clones here, not all; method: immunoSEQ multiplex PCR. The profile covers around 190,000 clones, with 86% appearing a single time and roughly 1.5% taken by the ten largest. Material: PBMCs. The origin of the receptors is a young woman in good health and CMV-seronegative. CDR3s include the opening cysteine and the closing phenylalanine or tryptophan. A clone size is listed for some rows: how often the clone was seen (once, few, many), or a class if it is expanded.

CDR3aa	v_gene	j_gene	abundance
CASSLPGQTLSYEQYF	TRBV11-1	TRBJ2-7	NA
CASSHSGGLHYEQYF	TRBV14	TRBJ2-7	NA
CASSLGAGGISYEQYF	TRBV5-1	TRBJ2-7	NA
CASSTRPGQGLAGGYTF	TRBV19	TRBJ1-2	medium-sized
CASSVVAGGLRGTDTQYF	TRBV9	TRBJ2-3	NA
CASSSRGGSTYGYTF	TRBV21-1	TRBJ1-2	NA
CASSYSTFRGYEQYF	TRBV6-5	TRBJ2-7	NA
CASSEGGLFVYGYTF	TRBV2	TRBJ1-2	NA
CASSEKGYGYTF	TRBV6-4	TRBJ1-2	NA
CASSIQGAGWNEQFF	TRBV18	TRBJ2-1	NA
CASSPQSAGTGNTIYF	TRBV7-3	TRBJ1-3	once
CAWSVQARNSPLHF	TRBV30	TRBJ1-6	NA
CASSKQGPYEQYF	TRBV11-2	TRBJ2-7	NA
CASSITGRGTDTQYF	TRBV19	TRBJ2-3	NA
CASRYTGGDSNEQYF	TRBV2	TRBJ2-7	NA
CASSSGTSGSYQETQYF	TRBV7-2	TRBJ2-5	once
CASSKSRQGYTF	TRBV7-2	TRBJ1-2	once
CASSVDRDTQYF	TRBV9	TRBJ2-3	NA
CASSLVRTEAFF	TRBV7-9	TRBJ1-1	NA
CASSLAANSNQPQHF	TRBV7-8	TRBJ1-5	NA
CASSLTGGGGTDTQYF	TRBV7-9	TRBJ2-3	NA
CAWSVVNGRGEEQFF	TRBV30	TRBJ2-1	NA
CSVEDEWQNTEAFF	TRBV29-1	TRBJ1-1	NA
CASRVSGTAYYEQYF	TRBV27	TRBJ2-7	NA
CASTPDRVGYGYTF	TRBV7-9	TRBJ1-2	NA
CASSHGPGGETQYF	TRBV4-2	TRBJ2-5	NA
CASTQAGRGTDTQYF	TRBV19	TRBJ2-3	few
CASSLGAIATNEKLFF	TRBV7-9	TRBJ1-4	NA
CASSDSAYGGGGYTF	TRBV6-4	TRBJ1-2	few
CASSEPGTVSSYEQYF	TRBV6-1	TRBJ2-7	NA
CASSTRQNNSPLHF	TRBV19	TRBJ1-6	NA
CASSLDRGQPQHF	TRBV5-1	TRBJ1-5	NA
CASSLGLRVGRTEAFF	TRBV5-6	TRBJ1-1	NA
CASSFPGGWTEAFF	TRBV11-2	TRBJ1-1	NA
CATSPPSPDRERDTQYF	TRBV15	TRBJ2-3	NA
CASSQKRAGTGFFDEQFF	TRBV27	TRBJ2-1	NA
CARTRQGRNTEAFF	TRBV2	TRBJ1-1	NA
CASSQGPRTSGVVGTYNEQFF	TRBV4-2	TRBJ2-1	NA
CAISPTGPAYEQYF	TRBV10-3	TRBJ2-7	NA
CASSLAGGGNQPQHF	TRBV5-6	TRBJ1-5	NA
CASSWRDSEGNTIYF	TRBV7-2	TRBJ1-3	NA